This T cell receptor beta chain derives from a study of beta chain features in type 1 diabetes. Findings and caveats of the study: Significant though moderate, a shortening of TCRB CDR3s appeared in all four CD4+ subsets of Type 1 diabetes patients. Patients showed naive, central memory and Treg TCRB repertoires that appeared more similar than those of healthy donors.

Concerning this clone itself: Its matching antigen is unknown.

V trimming: 4 bases; J trimming: 2 bases; junction bases outside the gene matches: 5. Germline-derived CDR1 and CDR2 are SNHLY and FYNNEI. This CDR3 is 15 amino acids long. Reverse transcription of all isolated RNA meant that expressed TCRB transcripts were sequenced. Some clones are missing from TCRdb's copy, which holds only in-frame ones; the method was immunoSEQ multiplex PCR. The sample consists of 300,000 to 350,000 clones, under 8.5% of them appearing once. The receptor was derived from a woman aged 18 to 35 in good health. The gene calls are TRBV2 and TRBJ1-3, with 7 bases lining up with TRBD1. The sequencing input was central memory CD4+ T cells from blood. The DNA for the CDR3 is TGTGCCAGCAGTGGACAGGGACTGACTGGAAACACCATATATTTT. Protein product: CASSGQGLTGNTIYF.